This entry lists 14 T cell receptor beta chains sequenced from one sample in a study of shared clonotypes between healthy human individuals. The method was immunoSEQ multiplex PCR; TCRdb's version includes in-frame clones alone and lacks a portion of them. Of hundreds of thousands of clones in the sample, approximately 96% are singletons; the top ten hold less than 0.13%. CD45RO negativity and positive selection for CCR7 defined naive CD8 cells, a population that excluded terminally differentiated effector memory CD45RA+ cells. What was sequenced was naive CD8+ T cells sorted from blood. These receptors originate from a woman aged 25 to 39 in good health.

The rearrangement uses TRBV11-2 and TRBJ2-5; 8 nucleotides agree with TRBD2. The J call may not be correct, given that the DNA end is closer to TRBJ2-7. Germline CDR1 is SGHAT and CDR2 is FQNNGV. This CDR3 is 17 amino acids long. CDR3 protein: CASNPRGEREGPYEQYF. CDR3 sequence (DNA): TGTGCCAGCAACCCCCGGGGGGAACGGGAGGGCCCTTACGAGCAGTACTTC.

The chain is built from TRBV7-9 and TRBJ2-1, with TRBD2 identical over 8 bases. The J segment lost 5 bases and the V segment lost 5 bases, leaving 8 bases of the junction unmatched. Germline loops: CDR1 SEHNR, CDR2 FQNEAQ (reference sequence). The length of the CDR3 is 15 residues. CDR3 coding DNA: TGTGCCAGCAGCCTACAGACTAGCGTTGACAATGAGCAGTTCTTC. Protein: CASSLQTSVDNEQFF.

The rearrangement uses TRBV11-3 and TRBJ2-1, with D possibly being TRBD1 or TRBD2 (5 bases each). Germline V gives CDR1 SGHNT, CDR2 YENEEA. Trimming took off 4 bases at V and 5 bases at J, with 18 bases between the two ends. This CDR3 spans 16 amino acids. The CDR3 reads CASSSGTLSADNEQFF. The CDR3 nucleotides are TGTGCCAGCAGCTCCGGGACCCTCAGCGCAGACAATGAGCAGTTCTTC.

The chain links TRBV5-1 to TRBJ2-3; the match to TRBD1 covers 10 bases. V dropped 4 bases and J dropped 0; count of bases not matched to a gene: 5. CDR1 SGHRS and CDR2 YFSETQ come from the germline V gene. This CDR3 has 16 amino acids. The CDR3 spells CASSGGTGVSTDTQYF. In DNA form, the CDR3 reads TGCGCCAGCAGCGGGGGGACAGGGGTTAGCACAGATACGCAGTATTTT.

The chain combines TRBV7-6 with TRBJ2-1, with D maybe TRBD2 (5 bases). V was cut by 2 bases and J by 3 bases, with 5 bases left in between. Germline lookup yields CDR1 SGHVS and CDR2 FNYEAQ. CDR3 length equals 13 residues. CDR3 sequence (DNA): TGTGCCAGCAGCTTAACTAGCTACAATGAGCAGTTCTTC. This sequence encodes CASSLTSYNEQFF.

CDR3 DNA: TGTGCCAGCAGTTCCTCCTTGGACAGGGAGGATTACGAGCAGTACTTC. Protein sequence: CASSSSLDREDYEQYF. The rearrangement joins TRBV6-5 to TRBJ2-7, with 8 bases lining up with TRBD1. Germline-derived CDR1 and CDR2 are MNHEY and SVGAGI. The CDR3 consists of 16 residues. V trimming: 4 bases; J trimming: 4 bases; junction bases outside the gene matches: 12.

The chain uses TRBV7-2 and TRBJ2-3; a possible D gene is TRBD2 (6 bases). V lost 5 bases, J lost 4 bases, and 16 bases lay in between. Germline V gene lookup returns CDR1 SGHTA and CDR2 FQGNSA. The CDR3 length is 15 residues. The CDR3 spells CASSPGTLVPDTQYF. The CDR3 DNA sequence: TGTGCCAGCAGCCCCGGGACTCTGGTCCCAGATACGCAGTATTTT.

This chain links TRBV2 with TRBJ2-3, with 8 bases aligning to TRBD2. There are 15 residues in the CDR3. V dropped 3 bases and J dropped 7; count of bases not matched to a gene: 9. Germline values: CDR1 SNHLY, CDR2 FYNNEI. In DNA, the CDR3 is TGTGCCAGCAGTGACTTCCGGGAGGGCCGATATACGCAGTATTTT. Translated: CASSDFREGRYTQYF.

The sample holds one count of this clone. The chain uses TRBV27 and TRBJ2-1, with 12 positions matching TRBD2. The CDR3 extends over 18 amino acids. CDR1 and CDR2 (germline): MNHEY, SMNVEV (reference sequence). With 3 bases clipped from V and 8 bases from J, the junction kept 14 bases outside the gene matches. CDR3 sequence reads: CASSLGTNRLAGVYEQFF. The DNA for the CDR3 is TGTGCCAGCAGTTTGGGGACGAACAGACTAGCGGGGGTATATGAGCAGTTCTTC.

The chain uses TRBV27 and TRBJ2-3; perhaps TRBD1 as D (6 bases). The germline gives CDR1 MNHEY, CDR2 SMNVEV (reference sequence). This CDR3 spans 16 amino acids. V was shortened by 5 bases and J by 0 bases, with 15 bases between the two germline ends. Here the CDR3 reads CASSTRDIASTDTQYF. The CDR3 DNA reads TGTGCCAGCAGTACGAGGGACATAGCTAGCACAGATACGCAGTATTTT.

The genes are TRBV25-1 and TRBJ2-1; 7 bases are shared with TRBD2. Germline assignment: CDR1 MGHDK and CDR2 SYGVNS. The CDR3 loop spans 16 amino acids. Germline trimming cut 4 bases from V and 4 bases from J; bases unmatched to any gene: 10. DNA for the CDR3: TGTGCCAGCAGTGGCCCCGGGACTATTAGGTACAATGAGCAGTTCTTC. Translation gives CASSGPGTIRYNEQFF.

The rearrangement links TRBV15 to TRBJ2-5; D ambiguous. The CDR3 is made up of 16 amino acids. Trimming shortened V by 0 bases and J by 0 bases, and 11 bases separated the two germline ends. Per the germline V gene, CDR1 is LNHNV and CDR2 is YYDKDF (reference sequence). The CDR3 bases are TGTGCCACCAGCAGAGATAGAAAGGACGACCAAGAGACCCAGTACTTC. It yields the protein CATSRDRKDDQETQYF. Variable domain in full (rest from reference TRBV15 and TRBJ2-5): DAMVIQNPRYQVTQFGKPVTLSCSQTLNHNVMYWYQQKSSQAPKLLFHYYDKDFNNEADTPDNFQSRRPNTSFCFLDIRSPGLGDTAMYLCATSRDRKDDQETQYFGPGTRLLVL.

The chain has TRBV27 and TRBJ2-7; no reliable D call. The germline CDR1 and CDR2 sequences are MNHEY and SMNVEV (reference sequence). Trimming took off 2 bases at V and 3 bases at J, with 8 bases between the two ends. CDR3 length: 13 amino acids. The CDR3 loop reads CASSLKVNYEQYF. Here the CDR3 DNA reads TGTGCCAGCAGTTTAAAGGTAAACTACGAGCAGTACTTC.

The chain couples TRBV4-1 to TRBJ2-1; tentatively, D is TRBD2 (6 bases). The CDR3 length is 15 residues. The germline V and J ends were trimmed by 0 bases and 4 bases, with 10 bases remaining between them. Looked up from germline, CDR1 is MGHRA and CDR2 is YSYEKL. CDR3 DNA sequence: TGCGCCAGCAGCCAAGATTCTGGAGGGTACAATGAGCAGTTCTTC. Translated, it gives CASSQDSGGYNEQFF.